The 4 T cell receptor beta chains in this list originate from one sample, sequenced in a study of breast tumors, draining lymph nodes, adjacent tissues. TCRdb processed the multiplex PCR reads anew with MiXCR; each CDR3 protein has one entry. The sample carries fewer than 150,000 distinct CDR3 sequences, 21% recorded once. Breast cancer patients provided tissue from their axillary draining lymph nodes. The sequenced sample consisted of axillary lymph node tissue. The receptors were sampled from a female donor with breast cancer. Some clones in this sample may be carry-over from other donors' samples.

V is TRBV6-6 and J is TRBJ1-2; D remains unclear. CDR1 is MNHNY and CDR2 is SVGAGI in the germline V gene (reference sequence). The CDR3 totals 11 residues. The CDR3: CTSLTNYGYTF. In DNA, the CDR3 is TGTACCTCTTTAACTAACTATGGCTACACCTTC.

V is TRBV3-1 and J is TRBJ2-2; no clear D gene. The V gene's germline CDR1 is LGHDT and CDR2 YNNKEL (reference sequence). The CDR3 runs 13 residues. V lost 0 bases and J lost 7, with 6 bases in between. The CDR3: CASSQDHNGELFF. The CDR3 DNA sequence: TGTGCCAGCAGCCAAGATCATAACGGGGAGCTGTTTTTT.

A word on this clonotype: A much larger clone is a single base away; this may be a read error. The rearrangement uses TRBV27 and TRBJ2-7, with 7 bases aligning to TRBD1. The germline gives CDR1 MNHEY, CDR2 SMNVEV (reference sequence). The CDR3 extends over 15 amino acids. Here the CDR3 DNA reads TGTGCCGGCAGTAGTCCGGGACAGTTCTCCTACGAGCAGTACTTC. The encoded protein is CAGSSPGQFSYEQYF.

The gene calls are TRBV5-4 and TRBJ2-5; possibly TRBD2 for D (5 bases). This CDR3 is 17 amino acids long. CDR1 and CDR2 from the germline V gene are SGHNT and YYREEE (reference sequence). V was cut by 4 bases and J by 5 bases, with 24 bases left in between. The CDR3 is CASSRNAGLLSRETQYF. CDR3 nucleotide sequence: TGTGCCAGCAGCCGGAACGCGGGTCTTCTTAGTAGGGAGACCCAGTACTTC.